This T cell receptor (beta chain) was documented in a study of T cells in Graves' hyperthyroidism and ophthalmopathy. The source material, RNA transcripts, was used to amplify TCR beta CDR3 regions. TCR CDR3 underwent first-round RT-PCR with the HTBI primer set. TCRdb re-derived calls from the multiplex PCR reads in MiXCR, one entry per CDR3 protein. The sample includes around 450,000 distinct CDR3 sequences, approximately 13% of them seen just once. V was pared by 4 bases and J by 1 base, with 13 bases between. CDR1 and CDR2 from the germline V gene are LNHDA and SQIVND (reference sequence). The CDR3 runs 15 residues.

V gene TRBV19 combines with J gene TRBJ1-1; TRBD1 is a possible D gene (5 bases). This clonotype was sampled from a woman aged 18-29 years with Graves' hyperthyroidism. The sample comprised blood. The CDR3 protein is CASSNVGAGNTEAFF. The CDR3 DNA reads TGTGCCAGTAGTAACGTCGGGGCGGGGAACACTGAAGCTTTCTTT.